The 31 T cell receptor beta chains reported below all come from one sample, sequenced in a study of T cell changes during pregnancy in multiple sclerosis. This table comes from immunoSEQ multiplex PCR, and its TCRdb copy is limited to in-frame clones, with some not included. The sample holds over 55,000 clones, 94% seen once. The sequences come from CD8+ T cells from peripheral blood mononuclear cells, collected in the third trimester of pregnancy. The source of these receptors is a female donor with multiple sclerosis, enrolled in a pregnancy study.

The rearrangement uses TRBV4-2 and TRBJ2-7; TRBD1 aligns across 10 bases. This CDR3 spans 14 amino acids. CDR1 LGHNA and CDR2 YNFKEQ come from the germline V gene. V was pared by 4 bases and J by 7 bases, with 7 bases of the junction left unmatched. Here the CDR3 reads CASSLRQGAWEQYF. CDR3 in DNA: TGTGCCAGCAGCCTCCGACAGGGGGCGTGGGAGCAGTACTTC.

The J gene is TRBJ2-1, the V gene TRBV7-2, with no clear D. The length of the CDR3 is 14 residues. V lost 7 bases and J 0 bases, leaving 10 bases between the germline ends. CDR1 is SGHTA, CDR2 FQGNSA, per germline. The CDR3 sequence: CASKDGLSYNEQFF. In DNA form, the CDR3 reads TGTGCCAGCAAAGATGGCCTCTCCTACAATGAGCAGTTCTTC.

The J gene is TRBJ1-1, the V gene TRBV10-3, with 10 bases that match TRBD1. The V gene's germline CDR1 is ENHRY and CDR2 SYGVKD. V lost 6 bases and J lost 3; bases outside the gene matches: 7. The CDR3 runs to 15 residues. CDR3 sequence reads: CAIRGTGERYTEAFF. For the CDR3, the DNA is TGTGCCATCAGGGGGACAGGGGAAAGGTACACTGAAGCTTTCTTT.

This chain links TRBV11-2 with TRBJ1-4; tentative D call: TRBD1 (5 bases). Germline V gene sequence: CDR1 SGHAT, CDR2 FQNNGV. This CDR3 is 15 amino acids long. V shed 6 bases and J shed 5 bases, with 16 bases lying between them. This CDR3 is CASSSEGVVNEKLFF. CDR3 nucleotides: TGTGCCAGCAGTTCTGAAGGGGTCGTAAATGAAAAACTGTTTTTT.

This sequence joins TRBV6-5 and TRBJ1-1; 8 bases align to TRBD1. This CDR3 has 14 residues. Trimming at V came to 2 bases and at J to 8 bases, leaving 7 bases not matched to a gene. Germline CDR1 reads MNHEY; CDR2 reads SVGAGI. CDR3 protein: CASSYGGRGLEAFF. The DNA of the CDR3 is TGTGCCAGCAGTTACGGCGGCAGGGGGCTCGAAGCTTTCTTT.

This chain joins TRBV7-9 and TRBJ2-7; D is undetermined. Germline lookup yields CDR1 SEHNR and CDR2 FQNEAQ (reference sequence). Trimming stripped 3 bases from V and 3 bases from J, with 9 bases between. The CDR3 covers 13 residues. The CDR3 is CASSFQASYEQYF. The DNA of the CDR3 is TGTGCCAGCAGCTTTCAGGCCAGCTACGAGCAGTACTTC.

A word on this clone: At the DNA level, this CDR3 is encoded by other sequences in the same sample as well. In DNA form, the CDR3 reads TGTGCCAGCAGCCTGCCGGGACAGGGACAGTCTGAAGCTTTCTTT. Translating it yields CASSLPGQGQSEAFF. The chain couples TRBV6-5 to TRBJ1-1; 9 bases are a match to TRBD1. With V trimmed by 6 bases and J by 6 bases, 11 bases remained unmatched. Germline V CDR1 and CDR2: MNHEY, SVGAGI. CDR3 length: 15 residues.

The rearrangement joins TRBV28 to TRBJ2-7; D may be TRBD2 (6 bases). Germline assignment: CDR1 MDHEN and CDR2 SYDVKM. The CDR3 is 13 residues long. V was shortened by 5 bases and J by 3 bases, with 11 bases between the two germline ends. The CDR3 spells CASSPGSLYEQYF. In nucleotides, the CDR3 is TGTGCCAGCAGTCCCGGGAGCCTCTACGAGCAGTACTTC.

This clone was recorded once. The V gene is TRBV21-1, the J gene TRBJ1-5. TRBV21-1 is labeled a pseudogene. This CDR3 contains 14 residues. The CDR3 loop reads CASSKSGRVQPQHF. The CDR3 DNA sequence: TGTGCCAGCAGCAAATCGGGAAGGGTTCAGCCCCAGCATTTT.

The chain uses TRBV5-1 and TRBJ2-1; possible D gene TRBD2, 6 bases. The CDR3 consists of 13 residues. Germline lookup yields CDR1 SGHRS and CDR2 YFSETQ. V gave up 2 bases and J gave up 7 bases, with 10 bases separating them. Here the CDR3 DNA reads TGCGCCAGCAGCTTCAGCGGGCAAAATGAGCAGTTCTTC. Translating it yields CASSFSGQNEQFF. Based on the CDR3 plus reference TRBV5-1 and TRBJ2-1, the full variable domain is KAGVTQTPRYLIKTRGQQVTLSCSPISGHRSVSWYQQTPGQGLQFLFEYFSETQRNKGNFPGRFSGRQFSNSRSEMNVSTLELGDSALYLCASSFSGQNEQFFGPGTRLTVL.

The chain is built from TRBV13 and TRBJ2-1; perhaps TRBD2 as D (6 bases). The CDR3 consists of 19 residues. Germline V gene data show CDR1 as PRHDT and CDR2 as FYEKMQ (reference sequence). V was shortened by 7 bases and J by 4 bases, with 29 bases between the two germline ends. CDR3 sequence reads: CASNKYSFRRLGIYNEQFF. The CDR3 DNA reads TGTGCCAGCAACAAATATAGTTTTCGGAGACTAGGGATTTACAATGAGCAGTTCTTC.

The genes are TRBV19 and TRBJ1-1; the match to TRBD1 covers 9 bases. The V and J ends lost 0 bases and 8 bases, in that order; junction bases with no gene match: 7. The CDR3 contains 15 residues. Germline V gene sequence: CDR1 LNHDA, CDR2 SQIVND (reference sequence). Written as DNA, the CDR3 is TGTGCCAGTAGTATAGACCGGGACAGGGCGAGGGAAGCTTTCTTT. Translated, it gives CASSIDRDRAREAFF.

This sequence joins TRBV7-8 and TRBJ2-1, with D maybe TRBD2 (5 bases). Per the germline V gene, CDR1 is SGHVS and CDR2 is FQNEAQ. CDR3 length: 13 residues. Trimming cost V 0 bases and J 9 bases, with 9 bases left between them. DNA for the CDR3: TGTGCCAGCAGCTTAGCGCCGGGGTTTGAGCAGTTCTTC. As protein: CASSLAPGFEQFF.

This clone has just one count. The chain couples TRBV7-2 to TRBJ2-1; 10 bases are a match to TRBD2. The CDR3 is 19 residues long. Unmatched junction bases numbered 13, after V lost 2 bases and J lost 3 bases. Germline values: CDR1 SGHTA, CDR2 FQGNSA. The CDR3 loop is CASSLIWSPSGSLYNEQFF. The CDR3 DNA sequence: TGTGCCAGCAGCTTAATATGGAGCCCTAGCGGGAGCCTCTACAATGAGCAGTTCTTC.

This chain links TRBV10-2 with TRBJ2-3; TRBD2 matches at 7 bases. The CDR3 has 13 amino acids. Losses at the gene ends were 7 bases for V and 4 bases for J; bases not matched to a gene: 5. The germline V gene has CDR1 WSHSY and CDR2 SAAADI. The DNA of the CDR3 is TGCGCCAGCACTGATACTAGCGCAGATACGCAGTATTTT. It encodes CASTDTSADTQYF.

The chain employs TRBV6-6 and TRBJ1-1, with D possibly being TRBD1 (5 bases). V was shortened by 2 bases and J by 5 bases, with 15 bases between the two germline ends. The germline CDR1 and CDR2 sequences are MNHNY and SVGAGI (reference sequence). There are 15 residues in the CDR3. CDR3 nucleotide sequence: TGTGCCAGCAGTTACCCCCTGGCAGGGCGGACTGAAGCTTTCTTT. Protein product: CASSYPLAGRTEAFF.

The chain combines TRBV11-2 with TRBJ2-1, with D possibly being TRBD2 (5 bases). Germline loops: CDR1 SGHAT, CDR2 FQNNGV. V gave up 3 bases and J gave up 0 bases, with 12 bases separating them. The CDR3 consists of 16 residues. The CDR3 loop is CASSLASGRSYNEQFF. In nucleotides, the CDR3 is TGTGCCAGCAGCTTGGCGAGCGGCCGCTCCTACAATGAGCAGTTCTTC. The entire variable domain, with the rest obtained from reference TRBV11-2 and TRBJ2-1, is as follows: EAGVAQSPRYKIIEKRQSVAFWCNPISGHATLYWYQQILGQGPKLLIQFQNNGVVDDSQLPKDRFSAERLKGVDSTLKIQPAKLEDSAVYLCASSLASGRSYNEQFFGPGTRLTVL.

The chain joins TRBV28 to TRBJ2-1, with 8 bases lining up with TRBD1. The CDR3 spans 15 residues. Germline V gene sequence: CDR1 MDHEN, CDR2 SYDVKM. With V trimmed by 5 bases and J by 3 bases, 6 bases remained unmatched. CDR3 residues: CASSPRTGFYNEQFF. DNA for the CDR3: TGTGCCAGCAGTCCCAGGACAGGGTTCTACAATGAGCAGTTCTTC.

The chain employs TRBV7-9 and TRBJ2-5; 7 nucleotides match TRBD2. V lost 5 bases, J lost 4 bases, and 7 bases stayed unmatched. CDR1 is SEHNR and CDR2 is FQNEAQ in the germline V gene (reference sequence). CDR3 length: 14 residues. The CDR3 reads CASSPLSGGETQYF. The CDR3 nucleotides read TGTGCCAGCAGCCCGTTGTCGGGGGGAGAGACCCAGTACTTC. Complete variable domain (other parts from reference TRBV7-9 and TRBJ2-5): DTGVSQNPRHKITKRGQNVTFRCDPISEHNRLYWYRQTLGQGPEFLTYFQNEAQLEKSRLLSDRFSAERPKGSFSTLEIQRTEQGDSAMYLCASSPLSGGETQYFGPGTRLLVL.

This clone has just one count. An end of the junction differs from the germline gene, which may be a read error. The chain carries TRBV7-7 and TRBJ2-5; 10 positions match TRBD1. The CDR3 runs to 14 residues. The V gene's germline CDR1 is SSHAT and CDR2 FNYEAQ (reference sequence). CDR3: CASSRDRGMETQYF. The CDR3 region has the DNA TGTGCTAGCAGCCGGGACAGGGGAATGGAGACCCAGTACTTC.

The chain employs TRBV13 and TRBJ2-3, with TRBD1 identical over 10 bases. The CDR3 extends over 16 amino acids. V shed 5 bases, J shed 2 bases, and the junction held 7 bases outside the gene matches. The germline V gene encodes CDR1 PRHDT and CDR2 FYEKMQ (reference sequence). The CDR3 is CASSGRDRGSTDTQYF. The DNA of the CDR3 is TGTGCCAGCAGCGGCCGGGACAGGGGTTCCACAGATACGCAGTATTTT.

The chain carries TRBV9 and TRBJ2-5; D may be TRBD2 (6 bases). The CDR3 extends over 16 amino acids. Trimming removed 4 bases from V and 4 bases from J, with 20 bases in between. In germline, CDR1 is SGDLS, CDR2 YYNGEE. The CDR3 loop is CASSPRRDSQVETQYF. CDR3 nucleotide sequence: TGTGCCAGCAGCCCTCGGCGGGACTCTCAGGTAGAGACCCAGTACTTC.

J is TRBJ2-3 and V is TRBV2; D not certain. There are 12 residues in the CDR3. Germline CDR1 SNHLY, CDR2 FYNNEI. Trimming left V 4 bases short and J 6 bases short, with 8 bases between. The CDR3: CASSGALDTQYF. The DNA for the CDR3 is TGTGCCAGCAGTGGGGCCCTTGATACGCAGTATTTT.

This chain connects TRBV18 to TRBJ2-3; D perhaps matches TRBD2 (6 bases). CDR1 and CDR2 (germline): KGHSH, LQKENI. This CDR3 spans 16 amino acids. Between the trimmed V and J ends, which lost 0 bases and 1 base, there was a span of 11 bases. The CDR3 loop reads CASSPPAGGGTDTQYF. The CDR3 nucleotides read TGTGCCAGCTCACCACCAGCCGGGGGAGGCACAGATACGCAGTATTTT.

This chain links TRBV21-1 with TRBJ1-2. TRBV21-1 is assigned pseudogene status. This CDR3 has 15 amino acids. The CDR3 here is CASSSPGTGPYGYTF. DNA for the CDR3: TGTGCCAGCAGCTCTCCCGGGACTGGCCCCTATGGCTACACCTTC.

CDR3 protein: CASSRDSWHGYTF. CDR3 bases: TGTGCCAGCAGCCGGGACAGTTGGCATGGCTACACCTTC. V usage is TRBV27 and J usage is TRBJ1-2, with TRBD1 identical over 7 bases. V trimming: 6 bases; J trimming: 6 bases; junction bases outside the gene matches: 7. Germline lookup yields CDR1 MNHEY and CDR2 SMNVEV (reference sequence). This CDR3 region has 13 residues.

The genes are TRBV5-4 and TRBJ2-1; 10 bases are a match to TRBD2. Germline V gene sequence: CDR1 SGHNT, CDR2 YYREEE (reference sequence). The CDR3 totals 13 residues. With V trimmed by 4 bases and J by 9 bases, 4 bases remained unmatched. In nucleotides, the CDR3 is TGTGCCAGCAGCCCGACTAGCGGGCTTGAGCAGTTCTTC. Translation gives CASSPTSGLEQFF.

This chain uses TRBV5-4 with TRBJ2-2; 8 bases line up with TRBD1. Per the germline V gene, CDR1 is SGHNT and CDR2 is YYREEE (reference sequence). Trimming took 4 bases from V and 6 from J; bases not matched to a gene: 8. The CDR3 is 15 amino acids. The CDR3 sequence: CASSPGTGPSGELFF. CDR3 in DNA: TGTGCCAGCAGCCCGGGGACAGGCCCGTCCGGGGAGCTGTTTTTT.

The J gene is TRBJ2-1, the V gene TRBV7-9; TRBD2 matches at 10 bases. The CDR3 contains 16 residues. CDR1 and CDR2 (germline): SEHNR, FQNEAQ (reference sequence). V lost 1 base to trimming and J lost 9 bases; unmatched junction nucleotides: 9. CDR3 region: CASSLGRLAGGREQFF. The CDR3 DNA reads as TGTGCCAGCAGCTTAGGTAGGTTAGCGGGAGGCCGTGAGCAGTTCTTC.

The rearrangement joins TRBV21-1 to TRBJ1-2; the table's D call TRBD1 went unverified against the DNA. TRBV21-1 is a pseudogene segment. The CDR3 contains 13 residues. CDR3 DNA sequence: TGTGCCAGCTCACAGGGGTGGAGGTATGGCTACACCTTC. It specifies CASSQGWRYGYTF.

The rearrangement links TRBV5-6 to TRBJ1-3; D is unresolved. V lost 0 bases to trimming and J lost 3 bases, with 10 bases between them. The length of the CDR3 is 15 residues. Germline lookup yields CDR1 SGHDT and CDR2 YYEEEE. The CDR3 protein is CASSLGRGYGNTIYF. As DNA, the CDR3 is TGTGCCAGCAGCTTGGGACGGGGTTATGGAAACACCATATATTTT.